This T cell receptor (beta chain) was retrieved from a study of cytomegalovirus exposure and HLA in healthy donors. Germline V gene sequence: CDR1 SGHRS, CDR2 YFSETQ. CDR3 length: 15 residues. Trimming removed 4 bases from V and 1 base from J, with 14 bases in between. The study ran its PCR with 60 Vbeta and 13 Jbeta primers. Method: immunoSEQ multiplex PCR; TCRdb's copy keeps in-frame clones and lacks some. The repertoire holds around 71,000 clones, with under 80% as singletons. The rearrangement joins TRBV5-1 to TRBJ1-1, with D maybe TRBD1 (6 bases). What was sequenced was PBMCs. The TCR originated in a male donor in good health and CMV-seropositive. CDR3 in amino acids: CASSTGHAGNTEAFF. The DNA for the CDR3 is TGCGCCAGCAGCACGGGACACGCCGGGAACACTGAAGCTTTCTTT.